This is a list of T cell receptor beta chains from one sample in a study of T cells in Graves' hyperthyroidism and ophthalmopathy. TCRdb fed the multiplex PCR reads into MiXCR, producing one record per CDR3 protein. The table lists 530,000 or so distinct CDR3 sequences, about half of them singletons. Sequencing was carried out using peripheral blood or thyroid tissue (not recorded which). Receptor source: a woman younger than 35 with Graves' hyperthyroidism. Each CDR3 is given with its conserved first and last residue. Each record gives: clone size, V gene, D gene, J gene, CDR3 DNA, CDR3 protein. D genes are given only for firm matches. The listing skips clone size in some rows; elsewhere it reads once, few, many or a size class.

NA	TRBV5-1	NA	TRBJ2-3	TGCGCCAGCAGCTTGACCCCATTAGAGAGCACAGATACGCAGTATTTT	CASSLTPLESTDTQYF
NA	TRBV7-9	TRBD1	TRBJ1-5	TGTGCCAGCAGTGCCTTCTGGACAGGGGGAAGCAATCAGCCCCAGCATTTT	CASSAFWTGGSNQPQHF
NA	TRBV24-1	NA	TRBJ1-4	TGTGCCACCAGTAGCGAGGTCTGGGCAAAACTGTTTTTT	CATSSEVWAKLFF
NA	TRBV20-1	TRBD2	TRBJ2-7	TGCAGTGCGGGCGGACTAGCGGGGTTCAGGGAGCAGTACTTC	CSAGGLAGFREQYF
NA	TRBV13	NA	TRBJ1-1	TGTGCCAGCAGCTTAGTATGGGACACTGAAGCTTTCTTT	CASSLVWDTEAFF
NA	TRBV20-1	NA	TRBJ1-4	TGCAGTGCTAGAGAGGGGCAGGTCGAAAAACTGTTTTTT	CSAREGQVEKLFF
NA	TRBV10-3	TRBD1	TRBJ2-2	TGTGCCACCAGACAGGGGCGGCTGTTTTTT	CATRQGRLFF
NA	TRBV24-1	TRBD1	TRBJ1-6	TGTGCCACCCCTCCTAGGACAGGGGCAAATTCACCCCTCCACTTT	CATPPRTGANSPLHF
NA	TRBV20-1	TRBD2	TRBJ2-3	TGCAGTGCTTCTCCCCGACTAGCGGGGATCACAGATACGCAGTATTTT	CSASPRLAGITDTQYF
NA	TRBV24-1	NA	TRBJ1-6	TGTGCCACCAGTGATTTGGGGCTAGCGGGGACCTATAATTCACCCCTCCACTTT	CATSDLGLAGTYNSPLHF
NA	TRBV6-5	NA	TRBJ1-6	TGTGCCATCAGTGGTGGGGATTCGGATTCACCCCTCCACTTT	CAISGGDSDSPLHF
many	TRBV5-1	NA	TRBJ1-1	TGCGCCAGCAGCATTAGCGTAATGAACACTGAAGCTTTCTTT	CASSISVMNTEAFF
NA	TRBV5-1	NA	TRBJ2-5	TGCGCCAGTTCAGTGGGGGTTTTGGAGACCCAGTACTTC	CASSVGVLETQYF
NA	TRBV7-8	TRBD1	TRBJ1-5	TGTGCCAGCAGCTTAGTACAGGGGGCTCAGCCCCAGCATTTT	CASSLVQGAQPQHF
once	TRBV7-3	NA	TRBJ2-7	TGTGCCAGCAGCGACCGGGACGCTAGCTACGAGCAGTACTTC	CASSDRDASYEQYF
many	TRBV24-1	NA	TRBJ1-2	TGTGCCACCAGGGACAGCGGCTATGGCTACACCTTC	CATRDSGYGYTF
many	TRBV18	NA	TRBJ1-5	TGTGCCAGCTCTCAGGGGAACGGTCAGCCCCAGCATTTT	CASSQGNGQPQHF
NA	TRBV7-9	TRBD1	TRBJ1-2	TGTGCCAGCAGCTTATACCCGGGACAGGGTCTGGGTGGCTACACCTTC	CASSLYPGQGLGGYTF